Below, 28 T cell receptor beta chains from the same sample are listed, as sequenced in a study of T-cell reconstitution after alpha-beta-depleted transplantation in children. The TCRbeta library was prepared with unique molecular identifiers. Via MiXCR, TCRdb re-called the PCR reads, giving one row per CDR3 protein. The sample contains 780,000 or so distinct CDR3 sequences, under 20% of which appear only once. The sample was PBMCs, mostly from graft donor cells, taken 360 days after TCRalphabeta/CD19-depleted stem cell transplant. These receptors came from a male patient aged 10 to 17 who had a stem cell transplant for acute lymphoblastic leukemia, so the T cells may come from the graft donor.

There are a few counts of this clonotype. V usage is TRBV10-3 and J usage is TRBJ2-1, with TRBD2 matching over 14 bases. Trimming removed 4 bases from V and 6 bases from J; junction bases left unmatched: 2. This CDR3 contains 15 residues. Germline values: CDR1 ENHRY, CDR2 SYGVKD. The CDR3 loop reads CAISAGLAGANEQFF. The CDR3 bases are TGTGCCATCAGTGCGGGACTAGCGGGAGCCAATGAGCAGTTCTTC.

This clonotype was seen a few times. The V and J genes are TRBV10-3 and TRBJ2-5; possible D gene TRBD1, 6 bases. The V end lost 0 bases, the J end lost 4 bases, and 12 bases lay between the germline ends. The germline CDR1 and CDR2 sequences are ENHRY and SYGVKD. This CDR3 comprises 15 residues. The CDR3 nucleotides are TGTGCCATCAGTGAGTCGCAGGGGCTTGGAGAGACCCAGTACTTC. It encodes CAISESQGLGETQYF.

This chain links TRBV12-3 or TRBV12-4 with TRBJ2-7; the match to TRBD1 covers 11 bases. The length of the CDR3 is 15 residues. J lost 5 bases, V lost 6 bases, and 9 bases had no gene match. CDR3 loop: CASSPGQGVLNEQYF. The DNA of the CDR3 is TGTGCCAGCAGCCCGGGACAGGGGGTTTTGAACGAGCAGTACTTC.

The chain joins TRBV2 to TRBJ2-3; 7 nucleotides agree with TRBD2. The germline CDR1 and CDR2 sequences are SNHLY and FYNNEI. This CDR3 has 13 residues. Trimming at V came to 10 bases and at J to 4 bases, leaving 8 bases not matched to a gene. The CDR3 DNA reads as TGTGCCACTATTCGGGGGGACCCAGATACGCAGTATTTT. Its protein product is CATIRGDPDTQYF.

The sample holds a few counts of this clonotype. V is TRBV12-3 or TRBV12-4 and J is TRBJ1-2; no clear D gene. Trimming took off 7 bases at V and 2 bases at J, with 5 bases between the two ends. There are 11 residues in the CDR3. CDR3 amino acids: CASTRNYGYTF. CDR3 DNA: TGTGCCAGCACAAGGAACTATGGCTACACCTTC.

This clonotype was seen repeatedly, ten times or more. In nucleotides, the CDR3 is TGTGCCAGCAGCTTCGGGACGCTCACCGGGGAGCTGTTTTTT. Residues: CASSFGTLTGELFF. The genes are TRBV7-2 and TRBJ2-2; D may be TRBD1 or TRBD2 (5 bases each). Germline CDR1 and CDR2: SGHTA and FQGNSA. This CDR3 has 14 residues. V lost 3 bases and J 4 bases, leaving 9 bases between the germline ends.

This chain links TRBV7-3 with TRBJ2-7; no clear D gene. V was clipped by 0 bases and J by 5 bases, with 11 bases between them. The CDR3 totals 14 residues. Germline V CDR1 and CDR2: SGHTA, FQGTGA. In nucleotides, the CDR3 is TGTGCCAGCAGCTTAACGGGCCCCATGGACGAGCAGTACTTC. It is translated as CASSLTGPMDEQYF.

In nucleotides, the CDR3 is TGTGCCACCAGTGAGGCTAGCGGAAGAGGAGCAGATACGCAGTATTTT. As protein: CATSEASGRGADTQYF. The rearrangement links TRBV24-1 to TRBJ2-3; 7 positions agree with TRBD2. The V and J ends lost 4 bases and 4 bases, in that order; junction bases with no gene match: 10. CDR1 is KGHDR and CDR2 is SFDVKD in the germline V gene. This CDR3 has 16 residues.

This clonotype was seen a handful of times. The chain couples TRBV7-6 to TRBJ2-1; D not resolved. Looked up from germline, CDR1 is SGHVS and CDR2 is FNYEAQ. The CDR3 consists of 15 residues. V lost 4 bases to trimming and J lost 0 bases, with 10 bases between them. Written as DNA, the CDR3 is TGTGCCAGCAGCTCCGGTGTGGGCTCCTACAATGAGCAGTTCTTC. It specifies CASSSGVGSYNEQFF.

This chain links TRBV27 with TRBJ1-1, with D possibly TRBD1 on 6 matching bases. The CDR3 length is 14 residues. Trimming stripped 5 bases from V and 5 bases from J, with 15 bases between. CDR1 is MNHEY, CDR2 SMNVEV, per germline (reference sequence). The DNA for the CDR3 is TGTGCCAGCAGTCCCCGGAATACAGGGACTGAAGCTTTCTTT. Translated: CASSPRNTGTEAFF.

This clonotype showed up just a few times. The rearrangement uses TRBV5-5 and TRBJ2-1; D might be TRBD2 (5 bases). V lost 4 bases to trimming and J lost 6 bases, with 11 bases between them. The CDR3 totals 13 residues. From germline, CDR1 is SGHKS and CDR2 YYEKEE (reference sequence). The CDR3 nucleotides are TGTGCCAGCAGCCAACCCCTAGCCAATGAGCAGTTCTTC. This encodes CASSQPLANEQFF.

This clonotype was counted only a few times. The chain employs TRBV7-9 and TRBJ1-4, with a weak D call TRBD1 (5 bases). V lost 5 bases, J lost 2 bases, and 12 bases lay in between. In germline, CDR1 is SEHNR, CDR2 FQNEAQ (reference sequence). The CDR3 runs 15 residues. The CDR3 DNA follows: TGTGCCAGCAGCCACGCGCGGGGGACTAATGAAAAACTGTTTTTT. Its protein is CASSHARGTNEKLFF. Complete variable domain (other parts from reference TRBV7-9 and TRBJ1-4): DTGVSQNPRHKITKRGQNVTFRCDPISEHNRLYWYRQTLGQGPEFLTYFQNEAQLEKSRLLSDRFSAERPKGSFSTLEIQRTEQGDSAMYLCASSHARGTNEKLFFGSGTQLSVL.

CDR3 residues: CASSDGWGPGNTGELFF. The CDR3 bases are TGTGCCAGCAGTGACGGCTGGGGGCCGGGGAACACCGGGGAGCTGTTTTTT. V gene TRBV6-4 combines with J gene TRBJ2-2; D perhaps matches TRBD1 (6 bases). The CDR3 has 17 residues. Germline-derived CDR1 and CDR2 are MRHNA and SNTAGT. The V gene lost 2 bases and the J gene lost 1 base, with 14 bases spanning the gap.

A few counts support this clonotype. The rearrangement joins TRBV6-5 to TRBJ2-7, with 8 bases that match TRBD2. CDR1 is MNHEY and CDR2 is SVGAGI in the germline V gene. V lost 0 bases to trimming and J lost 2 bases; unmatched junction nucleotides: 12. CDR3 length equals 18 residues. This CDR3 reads CASSYSRGLAGPPYEQYF. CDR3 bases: TGTGCCAGCAGTTACTCGAGGGGCTTAGCGGGGCCTCCCTACGAGCAGTACTTC.

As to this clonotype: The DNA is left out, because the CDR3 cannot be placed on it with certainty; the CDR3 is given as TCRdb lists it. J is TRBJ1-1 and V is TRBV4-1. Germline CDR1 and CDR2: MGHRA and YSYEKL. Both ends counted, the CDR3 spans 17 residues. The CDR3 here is CASSQRAQGGLRAGAFF.

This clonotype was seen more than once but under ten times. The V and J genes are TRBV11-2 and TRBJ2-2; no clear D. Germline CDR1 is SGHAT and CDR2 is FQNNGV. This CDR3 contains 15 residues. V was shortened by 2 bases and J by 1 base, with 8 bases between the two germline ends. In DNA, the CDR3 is TGTGCCAGCAGCTTATTGGCAGGGAACACCGGGGAGCTGTTTTTT. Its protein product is CASSLLAGNTGELFF.

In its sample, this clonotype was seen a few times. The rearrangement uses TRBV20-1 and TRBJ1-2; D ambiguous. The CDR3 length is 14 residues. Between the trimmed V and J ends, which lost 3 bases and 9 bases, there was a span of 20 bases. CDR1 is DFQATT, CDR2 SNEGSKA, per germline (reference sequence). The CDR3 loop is CSARIGGRSRSYTF. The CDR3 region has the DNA TGCAGTGCTAGGATTGGCGGTCGATCTCGGAGCTACACCTTC.

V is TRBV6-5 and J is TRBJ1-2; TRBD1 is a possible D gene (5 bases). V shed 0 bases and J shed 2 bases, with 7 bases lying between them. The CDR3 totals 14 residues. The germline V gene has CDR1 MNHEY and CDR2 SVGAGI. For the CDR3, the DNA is TGTGCCAGCAGTTACTCCCCAGGGAACTATGGCTACACCTTC. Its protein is CASSYSPGNYGYTF.

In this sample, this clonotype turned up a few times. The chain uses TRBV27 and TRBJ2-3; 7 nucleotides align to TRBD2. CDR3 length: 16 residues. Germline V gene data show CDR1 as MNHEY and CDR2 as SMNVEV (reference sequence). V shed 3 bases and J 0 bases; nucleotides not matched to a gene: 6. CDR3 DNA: TGTGCCAGCAGTTTTTCGGGGGGAGCCAGCACAGATACGCAGTATTTT. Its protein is CASSFSGGASTDTQYF.

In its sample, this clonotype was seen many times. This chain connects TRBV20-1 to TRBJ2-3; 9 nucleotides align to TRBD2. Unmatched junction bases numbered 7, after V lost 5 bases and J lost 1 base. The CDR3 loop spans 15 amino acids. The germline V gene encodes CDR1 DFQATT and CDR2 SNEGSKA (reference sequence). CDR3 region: CSASPTSGRTDTQYF. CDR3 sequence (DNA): TGCAGTGCTTCCCCGACTAGCGGCCGCACAGATACGCAGTATTTT.

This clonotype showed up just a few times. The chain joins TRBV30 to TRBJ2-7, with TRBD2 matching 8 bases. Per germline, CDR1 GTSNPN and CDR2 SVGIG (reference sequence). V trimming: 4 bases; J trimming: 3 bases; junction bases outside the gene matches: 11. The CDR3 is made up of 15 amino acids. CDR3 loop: CAWIGPGLEFYEQYF. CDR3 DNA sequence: TGTGCCTGGATCGGCCCGGGACTAGAGTTCTACGAGCAGTACTTC.

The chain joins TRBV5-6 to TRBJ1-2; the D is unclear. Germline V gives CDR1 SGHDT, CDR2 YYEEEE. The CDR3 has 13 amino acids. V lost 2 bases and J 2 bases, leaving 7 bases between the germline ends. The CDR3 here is CASSFRRNYGYTF. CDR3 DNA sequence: TGTGCCAGCAGCTTTCGTAGGAACTATGGCTACACCTTC.

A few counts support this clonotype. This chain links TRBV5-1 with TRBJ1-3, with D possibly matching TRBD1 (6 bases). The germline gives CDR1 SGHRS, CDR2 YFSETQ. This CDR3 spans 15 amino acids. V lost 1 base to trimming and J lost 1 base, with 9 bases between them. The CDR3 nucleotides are TGCGCCAGCAGCTTGTCAGGGGTATCTGGAAACACCATATATTTT. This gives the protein CASSLSGVSGNTIYF.

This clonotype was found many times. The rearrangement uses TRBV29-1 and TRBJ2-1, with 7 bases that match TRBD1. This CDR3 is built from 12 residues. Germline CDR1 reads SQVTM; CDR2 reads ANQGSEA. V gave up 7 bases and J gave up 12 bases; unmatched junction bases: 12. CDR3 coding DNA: TGCAGCGACTTTCCGACAGGGATGGGGCAGTTCTTC. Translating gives CSDFPTGMGQFF.

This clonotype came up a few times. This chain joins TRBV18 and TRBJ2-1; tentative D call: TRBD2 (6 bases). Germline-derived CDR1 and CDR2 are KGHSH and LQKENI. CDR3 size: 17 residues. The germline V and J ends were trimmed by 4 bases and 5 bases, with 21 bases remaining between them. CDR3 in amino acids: CASSLVAGSDGHNEQFF. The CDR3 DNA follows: TGTGCCAGCTCACTCGTTGCCGGGAGTGACGGACACAATGAGCAGTTCTTC.

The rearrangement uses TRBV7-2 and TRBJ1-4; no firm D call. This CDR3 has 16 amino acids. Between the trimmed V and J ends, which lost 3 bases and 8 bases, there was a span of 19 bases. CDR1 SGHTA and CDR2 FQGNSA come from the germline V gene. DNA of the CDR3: TGTGCCAGCAGCTTGCGGGGTCCCGGGGTGGGAGAAAAACTGTTTTTT. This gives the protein CASSLRGPGVGEKLFF.

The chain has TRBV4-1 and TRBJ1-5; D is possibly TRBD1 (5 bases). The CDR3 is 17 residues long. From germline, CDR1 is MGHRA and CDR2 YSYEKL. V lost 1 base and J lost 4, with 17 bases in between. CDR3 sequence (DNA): TGCGCCAGCAGCCAAGCTTCATCCGGGGCCTCGAATCAGCCCCAGCATTTT. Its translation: CASSQASSGASNQPQHF.

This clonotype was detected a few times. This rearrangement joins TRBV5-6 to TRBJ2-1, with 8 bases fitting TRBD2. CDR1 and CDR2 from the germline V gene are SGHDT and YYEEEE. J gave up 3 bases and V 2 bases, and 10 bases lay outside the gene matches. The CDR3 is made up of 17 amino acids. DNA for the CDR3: TGTGCCAGCAGCTTACCCCCTTTGCGGGGGGACTACAATGAGCAGTTCTTC. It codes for CASSLPPLRGDYNEQFF.